This is a list of T cell receptor beta chains from one sample in a study of blood T cell repertoires in COVID-19. Produced via immunoSEQ multiplex PCR; TCRdb's table is partial and in-frame only. The sample holds approximately 230,000 clones, more than 75% seen once. The sample was PBMCs or T cells enriched from blood (not recorded which). The receptors derive from a man aged 40-50 years who had recovered from COVID-19. Each CDR3 is given with its conserved first and last residue. Fields, in order: J gene, D gene, CDR3 length, V gene, clone size, CDR3 protein, CDR3 DNA. The D gene is left open where the match is weak. Part of the rows lack a size; the others show once, few, many or a class for expanded clones.

j_call: TRBJ2-7; d_call: TRBD1; cdr3_length: 13; v_call: TRBV10-3; clone_size: NA; cdr3_aa: CAISGDRGAEQYF; cdr3_nt: TGTGCCATCAGTGGGGACAGGGGGGCCGAGCAGTACTTC
j_call: TRBJ2-7; d_call: TRBD1; cdr3_length: 14; v_call: TRBV18; clone_size: once; cdr3_aa: CASSPQAGHRGQYF; cdr3_nt: TGTGCCAGCTCACCACAAGCCGGTCACAGGGGACAGTACTTC
j_call: TRBJ1-5; d_call: NA; cdr3_length: 15; v_call: TRBV18; clone_size: NA; cdr3_aa: CASSPLRGPNQPQHF; cdr3_nt: TGTGCCAGCTCACCTCTACGCGGGCCAAATCAGCCCCAGCATTTT
j_call: TRBJ2-1; d_call: NA; cdr3_length: 14; v_call: TRBV18; clone_size: NA; cdr3_aa: CASSPIDGGNEQFF; cdr3_nt: TGTGCCAGCTCACCGATAGACGGGGGCAATGAGCAGTTCTTC
j_call: TRBJ2-7; d_call: TRBD2; cdr3_length: 15; v_call: TRBV19; clone_size: NA; cdr3_aa: CASSSSSGSSYEQYF; cdr3_nt: TGTGCCAGTAGTTCCTCTAGCGGGTCCTCCTACGAGCAGTACTTC
j_call: TRBJ1-2; d_call: TRBD1; cdr3_length: 16; v_call: TRBV11-3; clone_size: NA; cdr3_aa: CASSDGAPDRDHGYTF; cdr3_nt: TGTGCCAGCAGTGACGGGGCCCCGGACAGGGATCATGGCTACACCTTC
j_call: TRBJ1-1; d_call: NA; cdr3_length: 14; v_call: TRBV7-2; clone_size: NA; cdr3_aa: CASSFSLGGTEAFF; cdr3_nt: TGTGCCAGCAGCTTCTCACTCGGGGGCACTGAAGCTTTCTTT
j_call: TRBJ2-3; d_call: TRBD1; cdr3_length: 13; v_call: TRBV5-6; clone_size: NA; cdr3_aa: CASSFYRGDTQYF; cdr3_nt: TGTGCCAGCAGCTTTTACAGGGGAGATACGCAGTATTTT
j_call: TRBJ2-5; d_call: TRBD2; cdr3_length: 15; v_call: TRBV19; clone_size: NA; cdr3_aa: CASSIGGGGVPDQYF; cdr3_nt: TGTGCCAGTAGTATAGGCGGCGGGGGGGTCCCGGACCAGTACTTC
j_call: TRBJ1-6; d_call: NA; cdr3_length: 15; v_call: TRBV7-3; clone_size: NA; cdr3_aa: CASSLKGRVRSPLHF; cdr3_nt: TGTGCCAGCAGCTTAAAGGGCAGGGTTCGTTCACCCCTCCACTTT
j_call: TRBJ2-7; d_call: TRBD2; cdr3_length: 14; v_call: TRBV29-1; clone_size: NA; cdr3_aa: CSVALAGTLGEQYF; cdr3_nt: TGCAGCGTTGCGCTAGCGGGAACCCTCGGCGAGCAGTACTTC
j_call: TRBJ2-1; d_call: NA; cdr3_length: 13; v_call: TRBV3-1/TRBV3-2; clone_size: NA; cdr3_aa: CASSHRDFGEQFF; cdr3_nt: TGTGCCAGCAGCCACCGGGACTTTGGCGAGCAGTTCTTC
j_call: TRBJ1-4; d_call: NA; cdr3_length: 14; v_call: TRBV7-9; clone_size: NA; cdr3_aa: CASSFRQENEKLFF; cdr3_nt: TGTGCCAGCAGCTTTAGGCAGGAAAATGAAAAACTGTTTTTT
j_call: TRBJ1-1; d_call: NA; cdr3_length: 18; v_call: TRBV21-1; clone_size: NA; cdr3_aa: CASSKDRSRPPWDTEAFF; cdr3_nt: TGTGCCAGCAGCAAAGATAGGTCCAGGCCCCCCTGGGACACTGAAGCTTTCTTT
j_call: TRBJ1-5; d_call: NA; cdr3_length: 15; v_call: TRBV19; clone_size: NA; cdr3_aa: CASSIQGYSNQPQHF; cdr3_nt: TGTGCCAGTAGTATCCAGGGGTATAGCAATCAGCCCCAGCATTTT
j_call: TRBJ2-7; d_call: NA; cdr3_length: 12; v_call: TRBV7-6; clone_size: NA; cdr3_aa: CASSLTSSEQYF; cdr3_nt: TGTGCCAGCAGCTTGACTAGTTCCGAGCAGTACTTC
j_call: TRBJ2-1; d_call: NA; cdr3_length: 15; v_call: TRBV14; clone_size: NA; cdr3_aa: CASSQDPPSFNEQFF; cdr3_nt: TGTGCCAGCAGCCAAGACCCCCCTAGCTTCAATGAGCAGTTCTTC
j_call: TRBJ1-4; d_call: NA; cdr3_length: 16; v_call: TRBV6-6; clone_size: NA; cdr3_aa: CASSYSPGGQGEKLFF; cdr3_nt: TGTGCCAGCAGTTACTCCCCGGGGGGGCAGGGGGAAAAACTGTTTTTT
j_call: TRBJ2-1; d_call: TRBD2; cdr3_length: 15; v_call: TRBV11-2; clone_size: NA; cdr3_aa: CASSLDRTSYHEQFF; cdr3_nt: TGTGCCAGCAGCTTAGATAGGACTAGCTACCATGAGCAGTTCTTC
j_call: TRBJ2-5; d_call: NA; cdr3_length: 14; v_call: TRBV15; clone_size: NA; cdr3_aa: CATSRSYLGETQYF; cdr3_nt: TGTGCCACCAGCAGATCATACCTAGGAGAGACCCAGTACTTC
j_call: TRBJ1-4; d_call: NA; cdr3_length: 15; v_call: TRBV30; clone_size: once; cdr3_aa: CAWSERTRTNEKLFF; cdr3_nt: TGTGCCTGGAGTGAAAGAACGAGAACTAATGAAAAACTGTTTTTT
j_call: TRBJ1-2; d_call: NA; cdr3_length: 13; v_call: TRBV5-6; clone_size: NA; cdr3_aa: CASSLGQLGGYTF; cdr3_nt: TGTGCCAGCAGCTTGGGACAGTTGGGAGGCTACACCTTC
j_call: TRBJ2-3; d_call: NA; cdr3_length: 17; v_call: TRBV7-3; clone_size: NA; cdr3_aa: CASSSDERSDLPDTQYF; cdr3_nt: TGTGCCAGCAGCTCAGATGAGCGGTCCGATCTCCCAGATACGCAGTATTTT
j_call: TRBJ2-1; d_call: TRBD2; cdr3_length: 15; v_call: TRBV7-2; clone_size: NA; cdr3_aa: CASSTQRGGYNEQFF; cdr3_nt: TGTGCCAGCAGCACGCAGCGGGGGGGGTACAATGAGCAGTTCTTC
j_call: TRBJ2-7; d_call: NA; cdr3_length: 14; v_call: TRBV20-1; clone_size: NA; cdr3_aa: CSASLPSLPYEQYF; cdr3_nt: TGCAGTGCTAGTCTTCCTAGCCTCCCCTACGAGCAGTACTTC
j_call: TRBJ2-1; d_call: NA; cdr3_length: 11; v_call: TRBV6-1; clone_size: NA; cdr3_aa: CASSSNNEQFF; cdr3_nt: TGTGCCAGCAGTTCAAACAATGAGCAGTTCTTC